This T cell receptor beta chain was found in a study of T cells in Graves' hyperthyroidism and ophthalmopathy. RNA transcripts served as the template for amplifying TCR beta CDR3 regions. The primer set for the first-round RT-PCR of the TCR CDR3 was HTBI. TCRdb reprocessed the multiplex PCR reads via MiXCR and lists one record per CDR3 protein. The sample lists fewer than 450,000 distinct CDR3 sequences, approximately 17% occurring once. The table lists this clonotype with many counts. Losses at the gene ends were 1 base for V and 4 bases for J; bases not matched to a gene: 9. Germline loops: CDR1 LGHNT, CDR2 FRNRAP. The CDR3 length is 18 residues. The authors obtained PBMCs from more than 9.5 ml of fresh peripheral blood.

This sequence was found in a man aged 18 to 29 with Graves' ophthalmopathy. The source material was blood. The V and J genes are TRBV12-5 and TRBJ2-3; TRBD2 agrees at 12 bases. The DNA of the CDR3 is TGTGCTAGTGGTTTGGCCCCCATACTAGCGGGGGGACCAGATACGCAGTATTTT. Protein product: CASGLAPILAGGPDTQYF.